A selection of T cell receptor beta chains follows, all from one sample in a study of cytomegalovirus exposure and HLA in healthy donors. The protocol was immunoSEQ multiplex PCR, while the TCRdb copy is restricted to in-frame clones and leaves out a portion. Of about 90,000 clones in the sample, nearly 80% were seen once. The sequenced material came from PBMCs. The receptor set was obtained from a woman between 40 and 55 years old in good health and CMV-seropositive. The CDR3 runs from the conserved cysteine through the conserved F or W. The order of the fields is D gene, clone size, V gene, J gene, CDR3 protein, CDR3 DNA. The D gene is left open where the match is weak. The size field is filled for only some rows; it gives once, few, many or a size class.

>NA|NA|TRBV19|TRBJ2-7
CASSLTGSTSYEQYF
TGTGCCAGTAGTCTAACAGGGAGCACCTCCTACGAGCAGTACTTC
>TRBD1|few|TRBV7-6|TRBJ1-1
CASSGDSVNTEAFF
TGTGCCAGCTCTGGGGACAGCGTGAACACTGAAGCTTTCTTT
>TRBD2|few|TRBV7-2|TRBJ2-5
CASSLFSGSGETQYF
TGTGCCAGCAGCTTATTTAGCGGGAGTGGAGAGACCCAGTACTTC
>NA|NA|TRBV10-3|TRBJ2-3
CAIQGTGDTQYF
TGTGCCATACAGGGTACTGGAGATACGCAGTATTTT
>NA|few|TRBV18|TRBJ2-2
CASSPPSNTGELFF
TGTGCCAGCTCACCCCCTTCGAACACCGGGGAGCTGTTTTTT
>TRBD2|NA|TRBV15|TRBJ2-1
CATSRDRTSGRNEQFF
TGTGCCACCAGCAGAGATCGGACTAGCGGGAGAAATGAGCAGTTCTTC
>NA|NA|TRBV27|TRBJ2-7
CASSLIRGDEQYF
TGTGCCAGCAGTTTAATCAGGGGAGACGAGCAGTACTTC
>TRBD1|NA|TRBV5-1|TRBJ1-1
CASSRDRAVTEAFF
TGCGCCAGCAGCAGGGACAGGGCGGTCACTGAAGCTTTCTTT
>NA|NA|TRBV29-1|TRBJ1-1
CSGRQDGNTEAFF
TGCAGCGGGAGGCAGGATGGGAACACTGAAGCTTTCTTT
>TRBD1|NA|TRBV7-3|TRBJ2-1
CASSQGQATGNEQFF
TGTGCCAGCAGCCAGGGACAGGCGACAGGGAATGAGCAGTTCTTC
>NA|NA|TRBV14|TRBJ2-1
CASSQDLVFDEQFF
TGTGCCAGCAGCCAAGATCTCGTTTTCGATGAGCAGTTCTTC
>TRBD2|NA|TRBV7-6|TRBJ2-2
CASSLRLAGYTGELFF
TGTGCCAGCAGCCTAAGACTAGCGGGATACACCGGGGAGCTGTTTTTT
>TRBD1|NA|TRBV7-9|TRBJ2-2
CASSATGTGIGGNTGELFF
TGTGCCAGCAGCGCAACCGGGACAGGGATCGGAGGGAACACCGGGGAGCTGTTTTTT
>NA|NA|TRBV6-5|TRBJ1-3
CATRVSGGNTIYF
TGTGCCACTAGGGTCTCAGGGGGAAACACCATATATTTT
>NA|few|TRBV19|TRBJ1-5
CASIGSLMAQHF
TGTGCCAGTATCGGGTCTCTAATGGCCCAGCATTTT
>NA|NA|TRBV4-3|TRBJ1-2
CASSHGTNIGYTF
TGCGCCAGCAGCCACGGGACAAACATAGGCTACACCTTC
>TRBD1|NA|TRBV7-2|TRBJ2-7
CASAGQGAYEQYF
TGTGCCAGCGCGGGACAGGGGGCCTACGAGCAGTACTTC
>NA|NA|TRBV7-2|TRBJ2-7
CASSLRGSTLYEQYF
TGTGCCAGCAGCCTTAGAGGCAGTACCCTGTACGAGCAGTACTTC
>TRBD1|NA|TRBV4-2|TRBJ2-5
CASSLGQGGLQETQYF
TGTGCCAGCAGCCTCGGACAGGGAGGCCTCCAAGAGACCCAGTACTTC
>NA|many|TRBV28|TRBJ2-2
CASSITGTNTGELFF
TGTGCCAGCAGTATAACCGGGACTAACACCGGGGAGCTGTTTTTT
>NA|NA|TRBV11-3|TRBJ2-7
CASSLAGVRYEQYF
TGTGCCAGCAGCTTAGCGGGAGTTAGGTACGAGCAGTACTTC
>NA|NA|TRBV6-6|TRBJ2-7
CASSLLTGPYYEQYF
TGTGCCAGCAGTCTTTTGACAGGCCCCTACTACGAGCAGTACTTC
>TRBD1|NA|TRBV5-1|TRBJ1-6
CASRSPGQGVNSPLHF
TGCGCCAGCAGATCGCCGGGACAGGGTGTGAATTCACCCCTCCACTTT
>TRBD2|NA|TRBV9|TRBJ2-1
CASSEGTRSVNEQFF
TGTGCCAGCAGCGAAGGGACTAGATCAGTCAATGAGCAGTTCTTC
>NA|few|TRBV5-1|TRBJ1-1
CASAREANTEAFF
TGCGCCAGCGCGCGGGAGGCGAACACTGAAGCTTTCTTT
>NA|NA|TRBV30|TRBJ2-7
CAWSVQTEQYF
TGTGCCTGGAGTGTACAAACCGAGCAGTACTTC
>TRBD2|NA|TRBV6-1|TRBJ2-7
CASRLLAGGTYEQYF
TGTGCCAGCAGATTACTAGCGGGAGGGACCTACGAGCAGTACTTC
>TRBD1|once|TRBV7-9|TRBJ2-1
CASSPGQGGIYNEQFF
TGTGCCAGCAGCCCTGGACAGGGGGGAATCTACAATGAGCAGTTCTTC
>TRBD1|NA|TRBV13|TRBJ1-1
CASSPNRGQNTEAFF
TGTGCCAGCAGCCCTAACAGGGGGCAGAACACTGAAGCTTTCTTT
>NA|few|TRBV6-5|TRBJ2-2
CASRERTNTGELFF
TGTGCCAGCAGAGAGCGCACGAACACCGGGGAGCTGTTTTTT
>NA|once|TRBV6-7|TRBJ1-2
CASRNGNYGYTF
TGTGCCAGCAGAAACGGGAACTATGGCTACACCTTC
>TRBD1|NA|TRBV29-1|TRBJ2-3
CSVARTGRTDTQYF
TGCAGCGTTGCTCGGACAGGTCGCACAGATACGCAGTATTTT
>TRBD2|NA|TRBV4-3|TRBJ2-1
CASSQDQGASGDNEQFF
TGCGCCAGCAGCCAAGACCAAGGGGCTAGCGGGGACAATGAGCAGTTCTTC
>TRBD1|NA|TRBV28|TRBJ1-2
CASGQGRSANYGYTF
TGTGCCAGCGGACAGGGGCGGTCGGCCAACTATGGCTACACCTTC
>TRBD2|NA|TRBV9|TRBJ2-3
CASSVGLAGSDTQYF
TGTGCCAGCAGCGTAGGTCTAGCGGGCTCAGATACGCAGTATTTT
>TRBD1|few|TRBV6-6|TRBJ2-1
CASSYSGTGVGEQFF
TGTGCCAGCAGTTACTCCGGGACAGGGGTCGGTGAGCAGTTCTTC
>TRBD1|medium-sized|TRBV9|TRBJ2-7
CASSAGQGIGYEQYF
TGTGCCAGCAGCGCGGGACAGGGGATTGGCTACGAGCAGTACTTC
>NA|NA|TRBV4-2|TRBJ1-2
CASSQDRYGYTF
TGTGCCAGCAGCCAAGACAGATATGGCTACACCTTC
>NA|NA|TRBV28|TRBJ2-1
CASSMTRYNEQFF
TGTGCCAGCAGTATGACACGTTACAATGAGCAGTTCTTC
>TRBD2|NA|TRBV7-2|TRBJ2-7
CASSLEGLAINPISYEQYF
TGTGCCAGCAGCTTAGAGGGACTAGCGATCAACCCGATATCTTACGAGCAGTACTTC
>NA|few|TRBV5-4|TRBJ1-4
CASSFGPTATNEKLFF
TGTGCCAGCAGCTTTGGCCCGACAGCGACTAATGAAAAACTGTTTTTT
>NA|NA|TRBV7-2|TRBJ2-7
CASSLEVWSASYEQYF
TGTGCCAGCAGCTTAGAAGTATGGAGCGCCTCCTACGAGCAGTACTTC